This T cell receptor (beta chain) derives from a study of long-term antiretroviral therapy in people with HIV. Trimming left V 5 bases short and J 2 bases short, with 10 bases between. The length of the CDR3 is 13 residues. Germline V gene data show CDR1 as MNHEY and CDR2 as SMNVEV (reference sequence). Study-level points and caveats: The blood, collected between 2004 and 2017, was possibly taken under older ART regimens.

Assay version v3.0 of immunoSEQ was used, and it was run at survey level. Assay used: immunoSEQ multiplex PCR; TCRdb lists only in-frame clones, some missing. Of around 6,500 clones in the sample, roughly 74% were seen once. This clone is categorized as medium-sized. Its matching antigen is unknown. This chain links TRBV27 with TRBJ2-7; D is possibly TRBD1 (6 bases). The specimen comprised unsorted PBMCs, sampled 0.1 years before starting antiretroviral therapy. This clonotype originated in a man aged 18 to 30 with HIV. This CDR3 is CASSTGFAYEQYF. The CDR3, as DNA: TGTGCCAGCAGTACAGGGTTTGCCTACGAGCAGTACTTC.